The next 27 T cell receptor beta chains were all read from a single sample in a study of post-analysis software for immune sequencing data. No antigens are known for them. The authors incorporated unique molecular identifiers into the TCR beta cDNA libraries. MiXCR, applied by TCRdb to the PCR reads, yields one record per CDR3 protein. The table lists 500,000 to 600,000 distinct CDR3 sequences, about 40% of them singletons. Findings and caveats of the study: When patients were compared with controls, a handful of TRBV segments were more frequent, TRBV5-6, TRBV5-1 and TRBV20-1 among them.

Sequenced: blood. The source of these receptors is a girl aged 5 to 17 with multiple sclerosis.

This clonotype was seen a handful of times. The CDR3 reads CASSGAAGGADTQYF. The CDR3 coding sequence is TGTGCCAGCAGCGGGGCAGCGGGAGGGGCAGATACGCAGTATTTT. The chain uses TRBV5-5 and TRBJ2-3; TRBD2 matches at 10 bases. Trimming removed 4 bases from V and 4 bases from J; junction bases left unmatched: 6. CDR1 is SGHKS and CDR2 is YYEKEE in the germline V gene (reference sequence). The CDR3 sequence is 15 residues long.

In its sample, this clonotype was seen a few times. This chain links TRBV5-6 with TRBJ2-3; maybe TRBD2 (7 bases). The CDR3 has 17 amino acids. Germline CDR1 is SGHDT and CDR2 is YYEEEE. Trimming shortened V by 4 bases and J by 1 base, and 19 bases separated the two germline ends. The CDR3 sequence: CASSGGTSGARTDTQYF. The CDR3 region has the DNA TGTGCCAGCAGCGGCGGGACAAGCGGGGCCCGCACAGATACGCAGTATTTT.

The rearrangement links TRBV12-3 or TRBV12-4 to TRBJ1-5; tentatively, D is TRBD1 (5 bases). The CDR3 has 13 residues. Trimming left V 6 bases short and J 2 bases short, with 8 bases between. CDR3 bases: TGTGCCAGCAGACGGGACGGCAATCAGCCCCAGCATTTT. Encoded protein: CASRRDGNQPQHF.

V gene TRBV29-1 combines with J gene TRBJ1-1; D unresolved. The V gene's germline CDR1 is SQVTM and CDR2 ANQGSEA. The V end was cut by 7 bases, the J end by 2 bases, with 14 bases between. The CDR3 has 13 amino acids. CDR3 amino acids: CSGITEYNTEAFF. CDR3 nucleotide sequence: TGCAGCGGTATAACAGAGTATAACACTGAAGCTTTCTTT.

This clonotype was detected only a few times. The chain links TRBV4-2 to TRBJ2-5; weak D call: TRBD1 (6 bases). V was clipped by 0 bases and J by 1 base, with 9 bases between them. There are 15 residues in the CDR3. The V gene's germline CDR1 is LGHNA and CDR2 YNFKEQ. The CDR3 DNA reads as TGTGCCAGCAGCCAAGACGTAGGGGGCCAAGAGACCCAGTACTTC. Amino acids: CASSQDVGGQETQYF.

This clonotype has only a few counts. V usage is TRBV12-3 or TRBV12-4 and J usage is TRBJ2-5, with D tentatively TRBD1 (5 bases). TRBJ2-7 explains the end of the DNA better; the J call may be wrong. The CDR3 covers 12 residues. CDR3: CASRAGSHEQYF. The CDR3 nucleotides read TGTGCCAGCAGAGCAGGGTCCCACGAGCAGTACTTC.

The table lists this clonotype with a few counts. This sequence joins TRBV12-3 or TRBV12-4 and TRBJ1-5; possibly TRBD1 for D (6 bases). Trimming stripped 5 bases from V and 6 bases from J, with 11 bases between. The CDR3 is 13 residues long. For the CDR3, the DNA is TGTGCCAGCAGTATACAGGGCGCTCAGCCCCAGCATTTT. This sequence encodes CASSIQGAQPQHF.

The J gene is TRBJ2-3, the V gene TRBV4-1, with 9 bases fitting TRBD2. The junction had 4 bases not matched to a gene; V was cut back by 1 base and J by 2 bases. Per germline, CDR1 MGHRA and CDR2 YSYEKL. This CDR3 comprises 16 residues. The DNA for the CDR3 is TGCGCCAGCAGCCAAGGGACTAGCGTAAACACAGATACGCAGTATTTT. It encodes CASSQGTSVNTDTQYF.

This chain joins TRBV4-2 and TRBJ1-4, with D tentatively TRBD1 (5 bases). The CDR3 runs 16 residues. Trimming took 0 bases from V and 3 from J, leaving 11 bases between them. CDR1 and CDR2 from the germline V gene are LGHNA and YNFKEQ. The CDR3 coding sequence is TGTGCCAGCAGCCAAGATCCCCCGGGGGCTAATGAAAAACTGTTTTTT. Translated: CASSQDPPGANEKLFF.

The chain links TRBV29-1 to TRBJ1-2; TRBD1 matches 11 bases. The CDR3 is 15 amino acids. V was clipped by 4 bases and J by 7 bases; unmatched bases: 11. Germline CDR1 reads SQVTM; CDR2 reads ANQGSEA. The CDR3 DNA follows: TGCAGCGTTGGCCCCGCGGGACAGGGGGATGGTGGCTACACCTTC. It yields the protein CSVGPAGQGDGGYTF.

This clonotype appeared once. The chain couples TRBV9 to TRBJ2-7; D is possibly TRBD1 (6 bases). This CDR3 has 15 residues. With 0 bases removed from V and 7 bases from J, the gap between germline ends came to 17 bases. In germline, CDR1 is SGDLS, CDR2 YYNGEE. The CDR3: CASSVGPGDPREQYF. CDR3 coding DNA: TGTGCCAGCAGCGTAGGGCCAGGGGATCCTAGGGAGCAGTACTTC.

With regard to this clonotype: One junction end disagrees with the germline gene, perhaps due to a read error. This chain connects TRBV12-3 or TRBV12-4 to TRBJ2-1, with TRBD2 matching over 11 bases. The CDR3 is made up of 15 amino acids. The CDR3 loop reads CASSIAGGPPNEQFF. The CDR3 DNA reads TGTGCCAGCAGTATAGCGGGGGGGCCACCCAATGAGCAGTTCTTC.

Worth noting for this clonotype: This could be a read error, since a much larger clone is one nucleotide away. The rearrangement links TRBV7-8 to TRBJ2-7, with 9 positions matching TRBD2. After removal of 0 bases from V and 5 bases from J, the junction contained 2 bases not matched to a gene. Germline-derived CDR1 and CDR2 are SGHVS and FQNEAQ. The CDR3 consists of 14 residues. CDR3 DNA: TGTGCCAGCAGCTTAGCTAGCGGGAGCCACGAGCAGTACTTC. Amino acids: CASSLASGSHEQYF.

This chain links TRBV20-1 with TRBJ2-7; D may be TRBD1 or TRBD2 (7 bases each). The tail of the sequence fits TRBJ2-5 better, so the J call may be wrong. The CDR3 length is 13 residues. CDR1 is DFQATT, CDR2 SNEGSKA, per germline (reference sequence). The CDR3 spells CSAHQGGRETQYF. The CDR3 bases are TGCAGTGCGCATCAGGGGGGGAGAGAGACCCAGTACTTC.

The rearrangement joins TRBV10-3 to TRBJ2-7, with TRBD2 as a possible D gene (6 bases). V was shortened by 6 bases and J by 3 bases, with 15 bases between the two germline ends. The germline V gene has CDR1 ENHRY and CDR2 SYGVKD. CDR3 length equals 14 residues. The CDR3 coding sequence is TGTGCCATCAGCCCCGGGAGAACGGACTACGAGCAGTACTTC. Amino acids: CAISPGRTDYEQYF.

This chain joins TRBV6-4 and TRBJ2-1; D not certain. The germline V gene encodes CDR1 MRHNA and CDR2 SNTAGT. CDR3 length: 11 amino acids. V was pared by 2 bases and J by 10 bases, with 6 bases between. The CDR3 protein is CASSDNQEQFF. The CDR3 DNA is TGTGCCAGCAGTGACAATCAGGAGCAGTTCTTC.

The chain couples TRBV12-3 or TRBV12-4 to TRBJ2-7, with a possible D match to TRBD2 (5 bases). V lost 6 bases, J lost 0 bases, and 12 bases lay in between. CDR3 length: 14 residues. CDR3 sequence reads: CASRLERNSYEQYF. For the CDR3, the DNA is TGTGCCAGCAGACTAGAGCGGAACTCCTACGAGCAGTACTTC.

With regard to this clonotype: This sequence may be a read error, since a much larger clone differs from it by one base. This chain joins TRBV5-5 and TRBJ1-2; 7 nucleotides match TRBD1. Germline values: CDR1 SGHKS, CDR2 YYEKEE (reference sequence). The CDR3 runs 17 residues. Trimming at V came to 7 bases and at J to 4 bases, leaving 19 bases not matched to a gene. The CDR3 coding sequence is TGTGCCAGCGGCAGGCCCGCGGGTGGGACAGTCTTCTATGGCTACACCTTC. Translating it yields CASGRPAGGTVFYGYTF. Filled out from reference TRBV5-5 and TRBJ1-2, the complete variable domain reads DAGVTQSPTHLIKTRGQQVTLRCSPISGHKSVSWYQQVLGQGPQFIFQYYEKEERGRGNFPDRFSARQFPNYSSELNVNALLLGDSALYLCASGRPAGGTVFYGYTFGSGTRLTVV.

The chain links TRBV4-1 to TRBJ2-7; TRBD1 or TRBD2 may be the D gene (5 bases each). This CDR3 is 13 amino acids long. Germline values: CDR1 MGHRA, CDR2 YSYEKL. V lost 2 bases, J lost 7 bases, and 12 bases lay in between. The CDR3 coding sequence is TGCGCCAGCAGCCAACCGGGGCCGGGGGAGCAGTACTTC. Its translation is CASSQPGPGEQYF.

This clonotype was found a few times. The rearrangement joins TRBV4-3 to TRBJ2-7; 10 nucleotides align to TRBD1. Germline V gene sequence: CDR1 LGHNA, CDR2 YSLEER. Losses at the gene ends were 5 bases for V and 4 bases for J; bases not matched to a gene: 8. The CDR3 extends over 15 amino acids. CDR3 nucleotide sequence: TGCGCCAGCAGCTACTCCGGGACAGGGGAGTACGAGCAGTACTTC. Its protein product is CASSYSGTGEYEQYF.

This clonotype was counted only a few times. The rearrangement joins TRBV27 to TRBJ1-2; D is unresolved. The V and J ends lost 2 bases and 3 bases respectively, with 7 bases between them. The CDR3 has 13 residues. Germline V gene lookup returns CDR1 MNHEY and CDR2 SMNVEV (reference sequence). CDR3 sequence (DNA): TGTGCCAGCAGTTTAAAGGGAGACTATGGCTACACCTTC. Residues: CASSLKGDYGYTF.

The chain is built from TRBV6-1 and TRBJ1-2; a weak D match, TRBD1 (6 bases). Germline CDR1 MNHNS, CDR2 SASEGT. The germline V and J ends were trimmed by 1 base and 8 bases, with 17 bases remaining between them. The CDR3 covers 15 residues. CDR3 sequence: CASSEETQGFGGYTF. CDR3 in DNA: TGTGCCAGCAGTGAAGAGACTCAGGGGTTCGGAGGCTACACCTTC.

This rearrangement joins TRBV7-9 to TRBJ2-7; 12 bases align to TRBD1. Germline lookup yields CDR1 SEHNR and CDR2 FQNEAQ (reference sequence). Trimming took 3 bases from V and 12 from J; bases not matched to a gene: 12. This CDR3 region has 15 residues. The CDR3 is CASSFTGTGGPPPYF. The CDR3 DNA reads as TGTGCCAGCAGCTTCACCGGGACAGGGGGCCCCCCTCCGTACTTC.

The chain links TRBV11-3 to TRBJ2-3, with a tentative D call TRBD1 (6 bases). Germline V gene lookup returns CDR1 SGHNT and CDR2 YENEEA. The CDR3 spans 15 residues. Trimming took 4 bases from V and 4 from J, leaving 15 bases between them. CDR3 sequence reads: CASSSGARSADTQYF. The CDR3 region has the DNA TGTGCCAGCAGCTCAGGGGCCCGGAGCGCAGATACGCAGTATTTT.

This clonotype was counted only a few times. The V call is TRBV7-2, the J call TRBJ2-7; D gene uncertain. Looked up from germline, CDR1 is SGHTA and CDR2 is FQGNSA. The V gene lost 2 bases and the J gene lost 2 bases, with 13 bases spanning the gap. This CDR3 comprises 15 residues. The CDR3 nucleotides read TGTGCCAGCAGCTTAAGCGTCACAGAAGCCTACGAGCAGTACTTC. It codes for CASSLSVTEAYEQYF. The whole variable domain, remainder taken from reference TRBV7-2 and TRBJ2-7, is GAGVSQSPSNKVTEKGKDVELRCDPISGHTALYWYRQSLGQGLEFLIYFQGNSAPDKSGLPSDRFSAERTGGSVSTLTIQRTQQEDSAVYLCASSLSVTEAYEQYFGPGTRLTVT.

As DNA, the CDR3 is TGTGCCAGCAGCTTAAAGTTCGGAGGGGACGGCTACACCTTC. Its translation is CASSLKFGGDGYTF. The genes are TRBV7-3 and TRBJ1-2; D perhaps matches TRBD1 (5 bases). CDR1 and CDR2 (germline): SGHTA, FQGTGA. This CDR3 comprises 14 residues. Trimming stripped 1 base from V and 8 bases from J, with 14 bases between. Filled out from reference TRBV7-3 and TRBJ1-2, the complete variable domain reads GAGVSQTPSNKVTEKGKYVELRCDPISGHTALYWYRQSLGQGPEFLIYFQGTGAADDSGLPNDRFFAVRPEGSVSTLKIQRTERGDSAVYLCASSLKFGGDGYTFGSGTRLTVV.

The rearrangement joins TRBV20-1 to TRBJ2-5; 8 positions match TRBD1. The V and J ends lost 6 bases and 2 bases, in that order; junction bases with no gene match: 8. This CDR3 region has 14 residues. The V gene's germline CDR1 is DFQATT and CDR2 SNEGSKA (reference sequence). The DNA of the CDR3 is TGCAGTGCCTTTCCAGGGGGCGAACAAGAGACCCAGTACTTC. Amino acids: CSAFPGGEQETQYF.